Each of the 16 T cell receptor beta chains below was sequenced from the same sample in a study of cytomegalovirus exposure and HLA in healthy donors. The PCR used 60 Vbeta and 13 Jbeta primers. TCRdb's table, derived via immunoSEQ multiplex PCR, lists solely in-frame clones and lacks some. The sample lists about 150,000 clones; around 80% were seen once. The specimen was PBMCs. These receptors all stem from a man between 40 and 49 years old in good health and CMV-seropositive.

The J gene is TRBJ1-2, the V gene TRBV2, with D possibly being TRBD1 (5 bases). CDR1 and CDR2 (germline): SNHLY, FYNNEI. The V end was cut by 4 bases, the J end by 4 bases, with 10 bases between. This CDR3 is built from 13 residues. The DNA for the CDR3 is TGTGCCAGCAGTGTGGGGGGAATCTATGGCTACACCTTC. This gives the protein CASSVGGIYGYTF.

CDR3 loop: CASSPQGGARGFGNTIYF. The CDR3 DNA sequence: TGTGCCAGCAGCCCTCAAGGGGGGGCGCGAGGATTTGGAAACACCATATATTTT. The chain has TRBV9 and TRBJ1-3, with TRBD1 as a possible D gene (6 bases). From germline, CDR1 is SGDLS and CDR2 YYNGEE. Trimming pared 4 bases from V and 3 bases from J, leaving 23 bases between. The CDR3 covers 18 residues.

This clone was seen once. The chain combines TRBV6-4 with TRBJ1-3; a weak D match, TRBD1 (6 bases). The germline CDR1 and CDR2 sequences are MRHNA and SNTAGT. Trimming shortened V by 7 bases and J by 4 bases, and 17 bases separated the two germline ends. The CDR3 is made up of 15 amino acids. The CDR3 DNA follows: TGTGCCAGCACCGAACGGGGGGCGCGGGGAAACACCATATATTTT. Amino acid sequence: CASTERGARGNTIYF.

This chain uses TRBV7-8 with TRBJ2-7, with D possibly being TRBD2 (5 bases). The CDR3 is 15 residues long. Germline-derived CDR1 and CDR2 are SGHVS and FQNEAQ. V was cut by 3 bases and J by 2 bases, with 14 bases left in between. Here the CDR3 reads CASSLAATGAYEQYF. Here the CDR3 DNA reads TGTGCCAGCAGCTTGGCGGCTACCGGGGCCTACGAGCAGTACTTC.

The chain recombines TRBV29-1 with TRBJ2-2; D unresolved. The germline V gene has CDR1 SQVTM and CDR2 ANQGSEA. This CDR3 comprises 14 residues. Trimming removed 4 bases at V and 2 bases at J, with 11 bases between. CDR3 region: CSVGRGLNTGELFF. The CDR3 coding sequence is TGCAGCGTTGGGCGCGGCTTAAACACCGGGGAGCTGTTTTTT.

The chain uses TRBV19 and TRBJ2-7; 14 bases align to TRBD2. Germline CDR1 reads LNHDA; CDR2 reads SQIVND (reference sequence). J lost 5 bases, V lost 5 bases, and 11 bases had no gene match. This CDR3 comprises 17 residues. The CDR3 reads CASSLGTSGSPFDEQYF. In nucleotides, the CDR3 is TGTGCCAGTAGTCTCGGGACTAGCGGGAGCCCCTTCGACGAGCAGTACTTC.

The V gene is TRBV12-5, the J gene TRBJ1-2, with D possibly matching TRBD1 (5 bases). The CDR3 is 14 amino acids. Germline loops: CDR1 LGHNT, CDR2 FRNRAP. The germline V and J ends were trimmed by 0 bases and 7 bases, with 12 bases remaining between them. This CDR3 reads CASGLVLDMTGYTF. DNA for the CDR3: TGTGCTAGTGGTTTGGTACTGGACATGACTGGCTACACCTTC.

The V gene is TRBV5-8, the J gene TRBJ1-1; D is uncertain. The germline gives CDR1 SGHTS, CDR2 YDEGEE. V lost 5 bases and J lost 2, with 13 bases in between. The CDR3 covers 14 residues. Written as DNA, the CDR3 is TGTGCCAGCAGTTTTGGCTTCCATAACACTGAAGCTTTCTTT. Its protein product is CASSFGFHNTEAFF.

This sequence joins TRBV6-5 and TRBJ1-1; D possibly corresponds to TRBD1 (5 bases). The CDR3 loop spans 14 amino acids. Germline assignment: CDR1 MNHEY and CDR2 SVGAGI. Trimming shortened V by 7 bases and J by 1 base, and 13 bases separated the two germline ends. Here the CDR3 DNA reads TGTGCCAGCATCCGGCGGGGCTCGAACACTGAAGCTTTCTTT. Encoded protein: CASIRRGSNTEAFF.

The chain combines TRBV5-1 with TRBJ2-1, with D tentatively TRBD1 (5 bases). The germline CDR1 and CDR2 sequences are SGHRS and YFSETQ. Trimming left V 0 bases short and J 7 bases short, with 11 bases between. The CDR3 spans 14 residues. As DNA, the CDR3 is TGCGCCAGCAGCTTGGTTCAGGGTATAAATGAGCAGTTCTTC. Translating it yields CASSLVQGINEQFF.

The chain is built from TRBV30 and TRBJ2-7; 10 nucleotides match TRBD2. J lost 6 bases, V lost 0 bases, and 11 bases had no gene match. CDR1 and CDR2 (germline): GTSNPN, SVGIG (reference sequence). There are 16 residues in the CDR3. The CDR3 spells CAWSVIRAGGPGEQYF. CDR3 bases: TGTGCCTGGAGTGTAATCCGAGCGGGAGGGCCGGGCGAGCAGTACTTC.

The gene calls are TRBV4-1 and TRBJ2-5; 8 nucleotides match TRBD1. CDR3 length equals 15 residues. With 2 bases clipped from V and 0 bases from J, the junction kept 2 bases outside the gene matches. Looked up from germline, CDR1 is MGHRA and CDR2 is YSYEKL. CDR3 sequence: CASSQPDRDQETQYF. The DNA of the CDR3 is TGCGCCAGCAGCCAACCGGACAGGGACCAAGAGACCCAGTACTTC.

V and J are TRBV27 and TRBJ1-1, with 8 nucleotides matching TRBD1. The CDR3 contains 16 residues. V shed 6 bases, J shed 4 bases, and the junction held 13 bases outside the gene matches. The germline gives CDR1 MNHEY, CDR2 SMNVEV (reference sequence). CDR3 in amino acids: CASSALTGAMPTEAFF. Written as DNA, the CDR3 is TGTGCCAGCAGCGCCCTGACAGGGGCAATGCCCACTGAAGCTTTCTTT.

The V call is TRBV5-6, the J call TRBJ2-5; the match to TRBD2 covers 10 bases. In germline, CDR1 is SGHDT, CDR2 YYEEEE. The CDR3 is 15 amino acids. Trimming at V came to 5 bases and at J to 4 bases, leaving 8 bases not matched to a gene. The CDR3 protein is CASSRPGLATETQYF. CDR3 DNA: TGTGCCAGCAGTCGACCGGGACTAGCGACAGAGACCCAGTACTTC.

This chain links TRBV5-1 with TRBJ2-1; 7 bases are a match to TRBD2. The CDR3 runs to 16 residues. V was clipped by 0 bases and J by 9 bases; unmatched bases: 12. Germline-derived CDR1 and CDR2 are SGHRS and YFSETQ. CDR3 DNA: TGCGCCAGCAGCTTGGGTCTGGCGGGAGCGTTCGGTGAGCAGTTCTTC. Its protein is CASSLGLAGAFGEQFF. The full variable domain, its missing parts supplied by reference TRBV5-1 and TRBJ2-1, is KAGVTQTPRYLIKTRGQQVTLSCSPISGHRSVSWYQQTPGQGLQFLFEYFSETQRNKGNFPGRFSGRQFSNSRSEMNVSTLELGDSALYLCASSLGLAGAFGEQFFGPGTRLTVL.

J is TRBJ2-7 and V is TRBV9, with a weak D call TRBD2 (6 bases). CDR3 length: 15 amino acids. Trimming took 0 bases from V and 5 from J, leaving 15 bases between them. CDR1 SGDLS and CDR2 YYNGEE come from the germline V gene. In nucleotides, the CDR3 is TGTGCCAGCAGCGTAGGTCCCGGGAGTAGTGACGAGCAGTACTTC. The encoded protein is CASSVGPGSSDEQYF.